Listed below are T cell receptor beta chains from one sample, sequenced in a study of technical replicates of blood from a few donors. Generated by immunoSEQ multiplex PCR, the TCRdb table keeps only in-frame clones and is missing some. There are roughly 100,000 clones in the sample; 95% to 96% occur only once, and 0.2% to 0.25% lies in the top ten. Sequenced sample: T cells isolated from PBMCs. The receptors here all came from a human donor in good health. Both conserved end residues are part of each CDR3. D genes are given only for firm matches. The size field is filled for only some rows; it gives once, few, many or a size class.

TRBV27	TRBJ1-1	-	-	CASSRSGVLKAFF	TGTGCCAGCAGTCGATCGGGAGTTTTAAAAGCTTTCTTT
TRBV7-3	TRBJ1-1	-	-	CASSPGASNTEAFF	TGTGCCAGCAGCCCGGGAGCCTCGAACACTGAAGCTTTCTTT
TRBV11-3	TRBJ2-7	-	TRBD1	CASSDRGSYEQYF	TGTGCCAGCAGTGACAGGGGATCCTACGAGCAGTACTTC
TRBV4-1	TRBJ1-5	-	-	CASSQGTVNSGQPQHF	TGCGCCAGCAGCCAAGGTACCGTCAACTCGGGTCAGCCCCAGCATTTT
TRBV4-1	TRBJ1-1	-	-	CASSLEDRNTEAFF	TGCGCCAGCAGCCTTGAGGATCGGAACACTGAAGCTTTCTTT
TRBV5-1	TRBJ2-7	-	-	CASRYQGSYEQYF	TGCGCCAGCCGCTATCAGGGATCCTACGAGCAGTACTTC
TRBV27	TRBJ2-1	-	TRBD1	CASRTLEVGQGANEQFF	TGTGCCAGCAGGACTCTTGAAGTGGGACAGGGGGCCAATGAGCAGTTCTTC
TRBV11-2	TRBJ1-2	-	TRBD1	CASSSIRGVGHDGYTF	TGTGCCAGCAGCTCAATCAGGGGGGTAGGGCACGATGGCTACACCTTC
TRBV30	TRBJ1-1	few	-	CAWSVWRANTEAFF	TGTGCCTGGAGTGTATGGCGGGCAAACACTGAAGCTTTCTTT
TRBV7-6	TRBJ2-7	-	TRBD1	CASRPTGGASYEQYF	TGTGCCAGCAGGCCGACAGGGGGCGCATCCTACGAGCAGTACTTC
TRBV15	TRBJ1-2	-	-	CATSRASEQGGYTF	TGTGCCACCAGCAGAGCGTCGGAACAGGGCGGCTACACCTTC
TRBV2	TRBJ1-5	-	-	CASSEIGGGTQHF	TGTGCCAGCAGTGAAATAGGTGGAGGAACCCAGCATTTT
TRBV6-1	TRBJ1-3	-	-	CASSELVPGRNTIYF	TGTGCCAGCAGTGAATTGGTACCGGGAAGAAACACCATATATTTT
TRBV27	TRBJ2-7	-	TRBD1	CASRRTGSNEQYF	TGTGCCAGCAGGCGGACAGGGTCTAACGAGCAGTACTTC
TRBV7-9	TRBJ2-3	-	TRBD2	CASSLDRTSGRSTDTQYF	TGTGCCAGCAGCTTAGACCGGACTAGCGGGAGGAGCACAGATACGCAGTATTTT
TRBV6-4	TRBJ1-2	-	-	CASSDSAEANYGYTF	TGTGCCAGCAGTGACTCCGCAGAGGCTAACTATGGCTACACCTTC
TRBV19	TRBJ1-3	-	-	CASSIQGSSGNTIYF	TGTGCCAGTAGTATCCAGGGGAGCTCTGGAAACACCATATATTTT
TRBV6-5	TRBJ1-1	-	TRBD1	CASRTGVNTEAFF	TGTGCCAGCAGGACAGGGGTTAACACTGAAGCTTTCTTT
TRBV27	TRBJ1-2	-	-	CASRAEARGVYGYTF	TGTGCCAGCAGAGCTGAGGCCAGGGGTGTCTATGGCTACACCTTC
TRBV7-6	TRBJ1-2	-	TRBD1	CASSLTGGRDGYTF	TGTGCCAGCAGCCTCACAGGGGGGCGGGATGGCTACACCTTC
TRBV5-1	TRBJ2-7	-	TRBD1	CASSPSGAGTGYEQYF	TGCGCCAGCAGCCCCAGTGGCGCCGGGACAGGGTACGAGCAGTACTTC
TRBV5-4	TRBJ2-1	-	TRBD1	CASTPGARGQGDNEQFF	TGTGCCAGCACCCCAGGCGCCAGGGGGCAAGGGGACAATGAGCAGTTCTTC
TRBV7-9	TRBJ2-7	-	-	CASTANPSEQYF	TGTGCCAGCACCGCGAACCCCTCCGAGCAGTACTTC
TRBV2	TRBJ2-6	-	-	CASSTAPSGANVLTF	TGTGCCAGCTCCACTGCCCCTTCTGGGGCCAACGTCCTGACTTTC
TRBV7-2	TRBJ2-1	-	TRBD2	CASSSGLDNEQFF	TGTGCCAGCAGCTCGGGACTAGACAATGAGCAGTTCTTC
TRBV19	TRBJ1-1	-	TRBD1	CASSKGTGPMNTEAFF	TGTGCCAGTAGTAAAGGGACAGGGCCTATGAACACTGAAGCTTTCTTT
TRBV5-1	TRBJ2-1	-	-	CASSLEGLPREQFF	TGCGCCAGCAGCTTGGAGGGACTTCCGCGTGAGCAGTTCTTC
TRBV29-1	TRBJ2-2	-	-	CSVARGDTRDTGELFF	TGCAGCGTTGCAAGGGGTGACACCCGTGACACCGGGGAGCTGTTTTTT
TRBV27	TRBJ1-1	-	-	CASKRGGLAVTEAFF	TGTGCCAGCAAAAGGGGGGGGCTGGCGGTCACTGAAGCTTTCTTT
TRBV2	TRBJ2-2	-	TRBD1	CASKGDRTPFGELFF	TGTGCCAGCAAGGGGGACAGGACGCCGTTTGGGGAGCTGTTTTTT
TRBV10-2	TRBJ2-3	few	TRBD2	CASTPSGNTDTQYF	TGCGCCAGCACCCCTAGCGGAAACACAGATACGCAGTATTTT
TRBV14	TRBJ1-6	-	-	CASSQVAGGGTSYNSPLHF	TGTGCCAGCAGCCAAGTAGCTGGCGGAGGAACCTCCTATAATTCACCCCTCCACTTT
TRBV28	TRBJ1-1	-	TRBD1	CASSSAGTANTEAFF	TGTGCCAGCAGTTCCGCCGGGACAGCGAACACTGAAGCTTTCTTT
TRBV7-9	TRBJ1-6	-	-	CASSTRQLSYNSPLHF	TGTGCCAGCAGCACCAGACAACTCTCCTATAATTCACCCCTCCACTTT
TRBV27	TRBJ1-5	once	-	CASSPWPGDGQPQHF	TGTGCCAGCAGTCCCTGGCCAGGGGATGGGCAGCCCCAGCATTTT
TRBV7-9	TRBJ2-7	-	-	CASSLFLGGTDYEQYF	TGTGCCAGCAGCTTATTCCTGGGCGGGACGGACTACGAGCAGTACTTC
TRBV11-2	TRBJ2-3	-	TRBD2	CASSLVPAGENTQYF	TGTGCCAGCAGCTTAGTGCCAGCGGGAGAAAATACGCAGTATTTT
TRBV5-1	TRBJ2-5	-	TRBD2	CASSISGSGEETQYF	TGCGCCAGCAGCATTAGCGGGAGTGGGGAGGAGACCCAGTACTTC
TRBV7-6	TRBJ2-1	once	TRBD2	CASSLVAGGAYNEQFF	TGTGCCAGCAGCTTAGTAGCGGGAGGGGCCTACAATGAGCAGTTCTTC
TRBV5-4	TRBJ1-6	-	-	CASSLGQGNSPLHF	TGTGCCAGCAGCTTAGGGCAGGGGAATTCACCCCTCCACTTT
TRBV27	TRBJ2-7	-	TRBD2	CASSRLAGVLEQYF	TGTGCCAGCTCACGACTAGCGGGAGTTTTAGAGCAGTACTTC
TRBV5-4	TRBJ2-2	-	-	CASSSKVGGVDTGELFF	TGTGCCAGCAGCTCCAAAGTAGGGGGGGTTGACACCGGGGAGCTGTTTTTT
TRBV27	TRBJ2-1	-	TRBD2	CASSPAGLAGGSYNEQFF	TGTGCCAGCAGTCCCGCGGGACTAGCGGGAGGTTCCTACAATGAGCAGTTCTTC
TRBV7-9	TRBJ1-3	-	-	CASSSNWTRLENTIYF	TGTGCCAGCAGCTCCAACTGGACAAGGTTGGAAAACACCATATATTTT
TRBV7-3	TRBJ2-3	-	-	CASSFTPGLLSTDTQYF	TGTGCCAGCAGCTTCACTCCGGGACTTCTTAGCACAGATACGCAGTATTTT
TRBV7-8	TRBJ2-3	-	-	CASSGGLGPVDTQYF	TGTGCCAGCAGCGGGGGGTTAGGGCCTGTAGATACGCAGTATTTT
TRBV27	TRBJ2-1	-	TRBD2	CASSSGLAGGPKNEQFF	TGTGCCAGCAGCTCCGGACTAGCGGGAGGGCCAAAGAATGAGCAGTTCTTC
TRBV7-8	TRBJ2-3	-	-	CASSSTTNTQYF	TGTGCCAGCAGCTCCACGACAAATACGCAGTATTTT
TRBV5-4	TRBJ1-2	-	-	CASSLNADGPGGYTF	TGTGCCAGCAGCCTAAATGCCGACGGACCGGGAGGCTACACCTTC